The 22 T cell receptor beta chains in this list originate from one sample, sequenced in a study of shared clonotypes between healthy human individuals. Assay: immunoSEQ multiplex PCR; the TCRdb copy retains only in-frame clones and omits some. Altogether fewer than 1.6 million clones are present, about 98.5% being singletons, with the ten largest covering over 0.3%. The sequencing input was naive CD4+ T cells sorted from blood. Noted subset: CD45RA+ positively selected. These receptors all come from a man aged 25 to 40 in good health.

The chain employs TRBV6-6 and TRBJ1-1, with a tentative D call TRBD1 (5 bases). The ends were cut back, 7 bases at V and 3 bases at J, with 18 bases in the middle. This CDR3 region has 15 residues. Germline values: CDR1 MNHNY, CDR2 SVGAGI (reference sequence). CDR3 DNA sequence: TGTGCCAGCACGGGGGAACCCCGGGCAGACACTGAAGCTTTCTTT. Protein product: CASTGEPRADTEAFF.

This chain joins TRBV5-4 and TRBJ2-1; D could derive from TRBD1 or TRBD2 (5 bases each). CDR3 length: 13 amino acids. Germline V gives CDR1 SGHNT, CDR2 YYREEE (reference sequence). V was pared by 4 bases and J by 5 bases, with 10 bases between. CDR3 in amino acids: CASSPGPNNEQFF. CDR3 in DNA: TGTGCCAGCAGCCCGGGACCAAACAATGAGCAGTTCTTC.

V is TRBV5-6 and J is TRBJ2-5; TRBD1 matches 8 bases. Germline assignment: CDR1 SGHDT and CDR2 YYEEEE. The CDR3 totals 13 residues. V gave up 4 bases and J gave up 3 bases; unmatched junction bases: 2. The CDR3 sequence: CASSRTGKETQYF. Here the CDR3 DNA reads TGTGCCAGCAGCCGGACAGGGAAAGAGACCCAGTACTTC.

The V and J genes are TRBV7-2 and TRBJ2-2, with D possibly matching TRBD1 (5 bases). Trimming shortened V by 7 bases and J by 3 bases, and 15 bases separated the two germline ends. Germline V gene data show CDR1 as SGHTA and CDR2 as FQGNSA. The CDR3 runs to 15 residues. CDR3 region: CASNTLGHYTGELFF. CDR3 coding DNA: TGTGCCAGCAATACATTAGGACACTACACCGGGGAGCTGTTTTTT.

This chain joins TRBV27 and TRBJ2-7; D not resolved. Between the trimmed V and J ends, which lost 5 bases and 1 base, there was a span of 15 bases. Germline assignment: CDR1 MNHEY and CDR2 SMNVEV (reference sequence). CDR3 length equals 15 residues. As DNA, the CDR3 is TGTGCCAGCAGTCCCAAGGGCTATGGTTCCTACGAGCAGTACTTC. As protein: CASSPKGYGSYEQYF.

In this sample, this clone turned up once. V and J are TRBV28 and TRBJ1-5; maybe TRBD1 (6 bases). This CDR3 has 11 amino acids. Germline V gene sequence: CDR1 MDHEN, CDR2 SYDVKM. Trimming pared 7 bases from V and 12 bases from J, leaving 13 bases between. The CDR3, as DNA: TGTGCCAGCACCCAATGGGGGCACCAGCATTTT. It is translated as CASTQWGHQHF.

This chain links TRBV5-4 with TRBJ2-7, with 9 bases matching TRBD2. Germline loops: CDR1 SGHNT, CDR2 YYREEE (reference sequence). J gave up 5 bases and V 3 bases, and 6 bases lay outside the gene matches. CDR3 size: 14 residues. CDR3 residues: CASSSGLALHEQYF. The CDR3 nucleotides are TGTGCCAGCAGCTCGGGACTAGCTCTCCACGAGCAGTACTTC.

V gene TRBV9 combines with J gene TRBJ2-1; the match to TRBD1 covers 8 bases. The germline V gene has CDR1 SGDLS and CDR2 YYNGEE. The CDR3 spans 16 residues. The V and J ends lost 0 bases and 3 bases, in that order; junction bases with no gene match: 5. The CDR3: CASSVGAGGVYNEQFF. The CDR3 nucleotides read TGTGCCAGCAGCGTAGGGGCAGGGGGCGTCTACAATGAGCAGTTCTTC.

The CDR3 spells CASSAGIYEQYF. The CDR3 DNA reads TGCGCCAGCAGTGCAGGTATCTACGAGCAGTACTTC. The chain combines TRBV10-2 with TRBJ2-7; no clear D. The length of the CDR3 is 12 residues. V gave up 4 bases and J gave up 3 bases, with 7 bases separating them. CDR1 and CDR2 (germline): WSHSY, SAAADI.

This chain uses TRBV15 with TRBJ2-7, with D perhaps TRBD1 (6 bases). Between the trimmed V and J ends, which lost 0 bases and 2 bases, there was a span of 11 bases. Germline CDR1 LNHNV, CDR2 YYDKDF (reference sequence). The CDR3 length is 15 residues. CDR3 in DNA: TGTGCCACCAGCAGAGAGAACCAGGGGACCTACGAGCAGTACTTC. It codes for CATSRENQGTYEQYF.

The chain employs TRBV30 and TRBJ1-1, with a weak D call TRBD1 (6 bases). V gave up 2 bases and J gave up 11 bases, with 15 bases separating them. This CDR3 region has 12 residues. Germline lookup yields CDR1 GTSNPN and CDR2 SVGIG (reference sequence). CDR3 DNA sequence: TGTGCCTGGAGTCCGCAGGGGATTAGGGCTTTCTTT. Amino acids: CAWSPQGIRAFF.

The chain recombines TRBV11-3 with TRBJ2-1; the match to TRBD1 covers 10 bases. The V gene end was trimmed by 5 bases and the J gene end by 5 bases; junction bases not matched to a gene: 6. Per germline, CDR1 SGHNT and CDR2 YENEEA. The CDR3 has 15 residues. CDR3 sequence reads: CASSQGQGSHNEQFF. The CDR3 DNA reads as TGTGCCAGCAGCCAGGGACAGGGGTCCCACAATGAGCAGTTCTTC. Using reference TRBV11-3 and TRBJ2-1 for the parts outside the CDR3, the full variable domain is EAGVVQSPRYKIIEKKQPVAFWCNPISGHNTLYWYLQNLGQGPELLIRYENEEAVDDSQLPKDRFSAERLKGVDSTLKIQPAELGDSAVYLCASSQGQGSHNEQFFGPGTRLTVL.

This clone was seen just once. Other DNA sequences in this specimen translate into the identical CDR3. The chain links TRBV5-1 to TRBJ2-3; tentative D call: TRBD2 (6 bases). The CDR3 totals 16 residues. The germline V and J ends were trimmed by 0 bases and 2 bases, with 13 bases remaining between them. The V gene's germline CDR1 is SGHRS and CDR2 YFSETQ. CDR3: CASSLAGAGPTDTQYF. The CDR3 nucleotides read TGCGCCAGCAGCTTGGCCGGGGCGGGGCCCACAGATACGCAGTATTTT.

V is TRBV15 and J is TRBJ2-2; D may correspond to TRBD1 or TRBD2 (5 bases each). The germline CDR1 and CDR2 sequences are LNHNV and YYDKDF (reference sequence). The CDR3 has 15 amino acids. Trimming removed 3 bases from V and 3 bases from J, with 11 bases in between. CDR3 nucleotides: TGTGCCACCAGCAGGAGGGACCGAGACACCGGGGAGCTGTTTTTT. Translating it yields CATSRRDRDTGELFF.

The V and J genes are TRBV28 and TRBJ1-3; tentatively, D is TRBD1 (5 bases). The CDR3 sequence is 14 residues long. Germline V gene lookup returns CDR1 MDHEN and CDR2 SYDVKM. V shed 4 bases and J shed 5 bases, with 12 bases lying between them. The chain's CDR3 is CASSYVQGRNTIYF. For the CDR3, the DNA is TGTGCCAGCAGTTACGTTCAGGGTCGAAACACCATATATTTT.

V usage is TRBV5-1 and J usage is TRBJ2-3; perhaps TRBD1 as D (5 bases). The CDR3 length is 15 residues. The V and J ends lost 3 bases and 2 bases respectively, with 13 bases between them. Germline V gene lookup returns CDR1 SGHRS and CDR2 YFSETQ. The CDR3 region is CASSSQGAATDTQYF. The DNA of the CDR3 is TGCGCCAGCAGCTCGCAAGGGGCGGCCACAGATACGCAGTATTTT.

The genes are TRBV28 and TRBJ1-2, with 8 bases that match TRBD1. Trimming took 5 bases from V and 4 from J; bases not matched to a gene: 9. Germline V gives CDR1 MDHEN, CDR2 SYDVKM. This CDR3 spans 15 amino acids. Here the CDR3 DNA reads TGTGCCAGCAGTGATAACCCGGGACAGGTCTATGGCTACACCTTC. It specifies CASSDNPGQVYGYTF.

The rearrangement links TRBV7-9 to TRBJ1-3; a weak D match, TRBD1 (5 bases). Germline-derived CDR1 and CDR2 are SEHNR and FQNEAQ (reference sequence). V lost 7 bases to trimming and J lost 7 bases, with 11 bases between them. This CDR3 has 12 amino acids. The DNA of the CDR3 is TGTGCCAGCAAAGGGGAGGGGAACACCATATATTTT. Its protein product is CASKGEGNTIYF.

V is TRBV9 and J is TRBJ2-1; D possibly uses TRBD1 or TRBD2 (5 bases each). CDR3 size: 13 residues. V was shortened by 0 bases and J by 16 bases, with 17 bases between the two germline ends. The V gene's germline CDR1 is SGDLS and CDR2 YYNGEE. The CDR3 DNA reads TGTGCCAGCAGCGTAGTGGGCCGGGACCCTCTCTTCTTC. Translation gives CASSVVGRDPLFF.

The J gene is TRBJ2-7, the V gene TRBV28; 8 bases line up with TRBD1. The germline gives CDR1 MDHEN, CDR2 SYDVKM. The CDR3 runs to 14 residues. With V trimmed by 5 bases and J by 3 bases, 6 bases remained unmatched. This CDR3 reads CASSRSDRDYEQYF. CDR3 nucleotides: TGTGCCAGCAGTCGATCGGACAGGGACTACGAGCAGTACTTC.

The gene calls are TRBV5-4 and TRBJ2-2; 10 nucleotides line up with TRBD1. Germline V gene sequence: CDR1 SGHNT, CDR2 YYREEE (reference sequence). The CDR3 has 13 amino acids. The V and J ends lost 3 bases and 9 bases, in that order; junction bases with no gene match: 2. This chain's CDR3 is CASSWDRGRELFF. CDR3 coding DNA: TGTGCCAGCAGCTGGGACAGGGGCCGGGAGCTGTTTTTT.

About this clone itself: This same CDR3 is encoded by further DNA sequences in the sample. The V and J genes are TRBV30 and TRBJ1-4; D is ambiguous. V gave up 0 bases and J gave up 0 bases, with 5 bases separating them. Looked up from germline, CDR1 is GTSNPN and CDR2 is SVGIG (reference sequence). The CDR3 is 14 residues long. The CDR3 DNA sequence: TGTGCCTGGAGTGTTTTGGCAACTAATGAAAAACTGTTTTTT. It yields the protein CAWSVLATNEKLFF.